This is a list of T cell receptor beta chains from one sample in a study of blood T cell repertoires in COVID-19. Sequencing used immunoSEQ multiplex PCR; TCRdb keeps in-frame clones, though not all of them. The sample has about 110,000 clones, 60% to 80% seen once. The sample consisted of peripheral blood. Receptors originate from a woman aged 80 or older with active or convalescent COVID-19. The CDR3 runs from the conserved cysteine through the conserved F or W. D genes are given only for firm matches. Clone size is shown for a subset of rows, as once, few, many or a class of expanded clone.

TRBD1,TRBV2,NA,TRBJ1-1,TGTGCCAGCACCCTGAGAGGGACAGGGGGGGTGAACACTGAAGCTTTCTTT,CASTLRGTGGVNTEAFF
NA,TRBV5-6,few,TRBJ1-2,TGTGCCAGCAGCTTGGTCGGCGGGCCAATGGGACTGCTGTATGGCTACACCTTC,CASSLVGGPMGLLYGYTF
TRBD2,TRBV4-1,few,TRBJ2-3,TGCGCCAGCAGCCGGGATACGGTAGCGGGAGATACGCAGTATTTT,CASSRDTVAGDTQYF
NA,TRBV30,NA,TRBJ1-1,TGTGCCTGGAGTGTAAATATCGGCACTGAAGCTTTCTTT,CAWSVNIGTEAFF
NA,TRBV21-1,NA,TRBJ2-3,TGTGCCAGCAGCAACTTAGCGGGAGGGCCCGGCGATACGCAGTATTTT,CASSNLAGGPGDTQYF
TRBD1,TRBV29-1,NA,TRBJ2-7,TGCAGCGTAGTGGGACAGGGACCCTACGAGCAGTACTTC,CSVVGQGPYEQYF
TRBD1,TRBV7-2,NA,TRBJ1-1,TGTGCCAGCAGCTTGGACCGGGACAGTCAAGCTTTCTTT,CASSLDRDSQAFF
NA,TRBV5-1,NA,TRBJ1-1,TGCGCCAGCAGCAACGAGGGCAGAAACACTGAAGCTTTCTTT,CASSNEGRNTEAFF
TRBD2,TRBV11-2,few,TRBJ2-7,TGTGCCAGCAGAACTAGCGGGAGGTCCTACGAGCAGTACTTC,CASRTSGRSYEQYF
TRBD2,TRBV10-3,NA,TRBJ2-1,TGTGCCATCATGGGGACTTACCTAGCGGGAAATTACAATGAGCAGTTCTTC,CAIMGTYLAGNYNEQFF
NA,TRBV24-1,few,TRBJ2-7,TGTGCCACCCGAAAACGGGGGTGTTTTTCCTACGAGCAGTACTTC,CATRKRGCFSYEQYF
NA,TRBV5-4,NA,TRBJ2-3,TGTGCCAGCAGCAAAGACAGAAGCATCCCCCCGGATACGCAGTATTTT,CASSKDRSIPPDTQYF
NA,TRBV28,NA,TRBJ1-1,TGTGCCAGCAGTTTATTAGGAGGTGGGGGGGGCGAGAACACTGAAGCTTTCTTT,CASSLLGGGGGENTEAFF
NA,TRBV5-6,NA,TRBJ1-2,TGTGCCAGCACCGTGGCCCGGGGCTATGGCTACACCTTC,CASTVARGYGYTF
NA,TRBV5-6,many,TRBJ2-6,TGTGCCAGCAGCTTGAAGGGGGGGCTCTCTGGGGCCAACGTCCTGACTTTC,CASSLKGGLSGANVLTF
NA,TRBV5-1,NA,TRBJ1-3,TGCGCCAGCAGCTTGGGAGGTTTGGTCTCTGGAAACACCATATATTTT,CASSLGGLVSGNTIYF
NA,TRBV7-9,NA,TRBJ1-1,TGTGCCAGCAGTCAAGCCAACACTGAAGCTTTCTTT,CASSQANTEAFF
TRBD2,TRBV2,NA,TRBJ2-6,TGTGCCAGCAGTCCCTTAGCGGGAGCTGGGGCCAACGTCCTGACTTTC,CASSPLAGAGANVLTF
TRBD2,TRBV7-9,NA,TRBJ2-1,TGTGCCAGCAGCCCGCTAGCGGGAGGGCCTCGATACAATGAGCAGTTCTTC,CASSPLAGGPRYNEQFF
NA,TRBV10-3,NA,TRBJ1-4,TGTGCCATCAGTGAGTCGAGGGTTGGGGAAAAACTGTTTTTT,CAISESRVGEKLFF
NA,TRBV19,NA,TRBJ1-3,TGTGCCAGTAGTATTCATCCGGCCGGCGGGGACACCATATATTTT,CASSIHPAGGDTIYF
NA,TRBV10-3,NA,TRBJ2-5,TGTGCCATCAGTGGGGGAGCGCTCCAAGAGACCCAGTACTTC,CAISGGALQETQYF
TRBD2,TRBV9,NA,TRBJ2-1,TGTGCCAGCAGCGTTGCGGCGGGAGAATACAATGAGCAGTTCTTC,CASSVAAGEYNEQFF
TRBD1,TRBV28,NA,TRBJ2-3,TGTGCCAGCAGTTCCCGATTTGTGGGACAGGGTCTGATAGATACGCAGTATTTT,CASSSRFVGQGLIDTQYF
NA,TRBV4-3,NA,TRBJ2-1,TGCGCCAGCAGCCAAGATGTGAGCGGTACTCCCTACAATGAGCAGTTCTTC,CASSQDVSGTPYNEQFF
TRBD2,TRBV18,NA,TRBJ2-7,TGTGCCAGCTCACCTTTACCTCTAGCGGGAGCGTTTCCCGAGCAGTACTTC,CASSPLPLAGAFPEQYF